These T cell receptor beta chains were read from a single sample in a study of cytomegalovirus exposure and HLA in healthy donors. Assay used: immunoSEQ multiplex PCR; TCRdb lists only in-frame clones, some missing. Seen here are 150,000 to 200,000 clones, approximately 83% observed once, and the top ten hold 0.098%. The sequenced sample was PBMCs. These TCRs come from a boy younger than 10 in good health and CMV-seronegative. CDR3s include the opening cysteine and the closing phenylalanine or tryptophan. D genes are given only for firm matches.

TRBV5-4,TRBJ2-1,TRBD2,CASSPRLAANSYNEQFF
TRBV6-6,TRBJ2-5,NA,CASSHDLRQETQYF
TRBV11-3,TRBJ2-2,TRBD2,CASSARSGVGTGELFF
TRBV21-1,TRBJ2-7,NA,CATPTGGLGQYF
TRBV6-6,TRBJ1-2,NA,CASSYSGGGAGGYTF
TRBV7-9,TRBJ1-2,NA,CASSSYRPVYSGYTF
TRBV27,TRBJ1-1,NA,CASSLSGRTEAFF
TRBV7-2,TRBJ2-2,NA,CASSRKTSKGGNTGELFF
TRBV6-1,TRBJ1-4,TRBD1,CASSEVYRDREKITNEKLFF
TRBV4-2,TRBJ1-1,NA,CASSQDGLGGSTEAFF
TRBV6-5,TRBJ1-2,TRBD1,CASSYSRTGADYGYTF
TRBV4-3,TRBJ1-2,NA,CASSQEPGDGYTF
TRBV4-1,TRBJ1-3,NA,CASSQGRGGQLSGNTIYF
TRBV2,TRBJ2-7,TRBD2,CASSAAGGYEQYF
TRBV11-2,TRBJ2-5,NA,CASSLASFSSGTQYF
TRBV4-3,TRBJ1-4,TRBD1,CASSLQGAGEKLFF
TRBV2,TRBJ1-3,NA,CASRERSGGNTIYF
TRBV9,TRBJ2-1,NA,CASSPRGYYNEQFF
TRBV7-2,TRBJ2-2,NA,CASSSHTGELFF
TRBV9,TRBJ2-3,NA,CASSAQGFSTDTQYF
TRBV19,TRBJ2-5,TRBD1,CASSMGQKETQYF
TRBV6-5,TRBJ2-2,TRBD1,CASTLTGDTGELFF
TRBV5-6,TRBJ1-1,NA,CASAGGGRNTEAFF
TRBV5-6,TRBJ1-1,NA,CASSSGQYTEAFF
TRBV7-9,TRBJ2-3,NA,CASSSPGGATDTQYF
TRBV11-2,TRBJ2-5,NA,CASSIRRGGAETQYF
TRBV7-2,TRBJ2-5,TRBD2,CASSQTSGGLETQYF
TRBV4-1,TRBJ2-7,TRBD1,CASSQDGQGGYEQYF
TRBV4-1,TRBJ1-2,NA,CASSVGGLGYTF
TRBV5-1,TRBJ1-1,NA,CASFPDGSTEAFF
TRBV4-2,TRBJ2-1,NA,CASSQDYSGFYNEQFF
TRBV6-6,TRBJ1-6,NA,CASSYSDGDNSPLHF
TRBV10-2,TRBJ2-7,TRBD2,CASSERGERTYEQYF
TRBV18,TRBJ1-4,TRBD1,CASSPRTGEDEKLFF
TRBV2,TRBJ1-5,TRBD1,CASSVTGAQPQHF
TRBV4-2,TRBJ1-1,TRBD1,CASSQEDRITEAFF
TRBV25-1,TRBJ2-5,TRBD2,CASRISGGETQYF
TRBV5-5,TRBJ1-5,NA,CASSFTGGLDQPQHF
TRBV27,TRBJ1-2,TRBD1,CATWDRGQWGYTF
TRBV7-8,TRBJ1-3,NA,CASSLDRESTIYF
TRBV19,TRBJ2-2,NA,CAGRRGTGELFF
TRBV18,TRBJ1-1,NA,CASSKQGIEAFF
TRBV7-9,TRBJ2-1,TRBD2,CASSFGGAGGPQQFF
TRBV10-3,TRBJ1-1,NA,CAISESQANTEAFF
TRBV4-3,TRBJ1-3,TRBD1,CASSLRWDRAFSGNTIYF
TRBV6-1,TRBJ2-7,TRBD1,CASRGGQGFSYEQYF